The 5 T cell receptor beta chains below come from one sample, sequenced in a study of T-cell memory formation after mild COVID-19. TCRdb processed the 5' RACE reads anew with MiXCR; each CDR3 protein has one entry. The data contain 350,000 to 500,000 distinct CDR3 sequences, 23% of them singletons. The specimen sequenced was PBMCs or a T cell subset sorted from them (not recorded which). All receptors come from an adult woman who had mild COVID-19 (a few samples of this study predate the infection). Cell type and time point are not known.

The V and J genes are TRBV19 and TRBJ2-1; D may be TRBD2 (6 bases). Trimming stripped 2 bases from V and 8 bases from J, with 16 bases between. The CDR3 has 15 residues. Per the germline V gene, CDR1 is LNHDA and CDR2 is SQIVND (reference sequence). CDR3 sequence (DNA): TGTGCCAGTAGTATAACCGGGACTTCCGCCGATGAGCAGTTCTTC. Its translation: CASSITGTSADEQFF.

The chain uses TRBV5-6 and TRBJ2-2; D unresolved. Looked up from germline, CDR1 is SGHDT and CDR2 is YYEEEE. Trimming stripped 4 bases from V and 3 bases from J, with 10 bases between. CDR3 length equals 14 residues. CDR3 sequence (DNA): TGTGCCAGCAGCCGCAGGATGGACACCGGGGAGCTGTTTTTT. Translated, it gives CASSRRMDTGELFF.

Only a few counts were recorded for this clonotype. The J gene is TRBJ2-3, the V gene TRBV29-1; 7 bases map to TRBD1. J gave up 5 bases and V 8 bases, and 10 bases lay outside the gene matches. The CDR3 runs 13 residues. Germline assignment: CDR1 SQVTM and CDR2 ANQGSEA. The CDR3 is CSLGWNRGDTQYF. CDR3 in DNA: TGCAGCTTAGGATGGAACAGGGGAGATACGCAGTATTTT.

The chain links TRBV5-6 to TRBJ1-1; D is unresolved. Germline-derived CDR1 and CDR2 are SGHDT and YYEEEE. Trimming took off 9 bases at V and 0 bases at J, with 12 bases between the two ends. The CDR3 is made up of 13 amino acids. CDR3 nucleotides: TGTGCCACCACGGAAGGTTTGAACACTGAAGCTTTCTTT. Its protein is CATTEGLNTEAFF. The full variable domain, its missing parts supplied by reference TRBV5-6 and TRBJ1-1, is DAGVTQSPTHLIKTRGQQVTLRCSPKSGHDTVSWYQQALGQGPQFIFQYYEEEERQRGNFPDRFSGHQFPNYSSELNVNALLLGDSALYLCATTEGLNTEAFFGQGTRLTVV.

This clonotype occurred a few times. This sequence joins TRBV5-1 and TRBJ2-3, with 7 bases that match TRBD2. The CDR3 contains 15 residues. The junction had 12 bases not matched to a gene; V was cut back by 6 bases and J by 5 bases. Germline V CDR1 and CDR2: SGHRS, YFSETQ. Written as DNA, the CDR3 is TGCGCCAGCACCTCCCTGGGGGGGTTTGGAGATACGCAGTATTTT. Its protein is CASTSLGGFGDTQYF.